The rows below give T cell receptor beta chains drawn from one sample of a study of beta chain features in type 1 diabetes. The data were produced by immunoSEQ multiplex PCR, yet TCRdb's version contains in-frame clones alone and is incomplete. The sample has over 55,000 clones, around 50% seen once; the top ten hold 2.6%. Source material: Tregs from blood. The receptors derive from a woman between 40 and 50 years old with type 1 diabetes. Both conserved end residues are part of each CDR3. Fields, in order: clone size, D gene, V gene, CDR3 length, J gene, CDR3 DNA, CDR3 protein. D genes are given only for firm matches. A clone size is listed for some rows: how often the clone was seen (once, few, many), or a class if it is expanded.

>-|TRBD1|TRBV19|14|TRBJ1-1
TGTGCCAGTAGTACGGGACAGGGCGGAACTGAAGCTTTCTTT
CASSTGQGGTEAFF
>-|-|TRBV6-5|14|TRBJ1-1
TGTGCCAGCGGGGCGGGACGGGGGGTTAGTGGAGCTTTCTTT
CASGAGRGVSGAFF
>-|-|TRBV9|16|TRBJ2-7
TGTGCCAGCAGCGTAGCCGGAGGTCCATTCCCCTACGAGCAGTACTTC
CASSVAGGPFPYEQYF
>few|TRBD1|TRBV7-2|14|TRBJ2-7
TGTGCCAGCAGCCCCTGGACAGGGAACTACGAGCAGTACTTC
CASSPWTGNYEQYF
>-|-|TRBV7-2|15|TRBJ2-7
TGTGCCAGCAGCTTAGAGGGGGTCTTCTCCTACGAGCAGTACTTC
CASSLEGVFSYEQYF
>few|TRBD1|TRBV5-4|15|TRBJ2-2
TGTGCCAGCAGCCCGCCGGGACAGGGGACCGGGGAGCTGTTTTTT
CASSPPGQGTGELFF
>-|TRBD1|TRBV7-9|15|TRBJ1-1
TGTGCCAGCAGCTTAGCCGGACAGGGGGGCACTGAAGCTTTCTTT
CASSLAGQGGTEAFF
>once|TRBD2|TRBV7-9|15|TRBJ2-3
TGTGCCAGCAGCAAGACTAGCGGACACACAGATACGCAGTATTTT
CASSKTSGHTDTQYF
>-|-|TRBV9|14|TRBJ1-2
TGTGCCAGCAGCGTAGTACCGGACAGCCATGGCTACACCTTC
CASSVVPDSHGYTF
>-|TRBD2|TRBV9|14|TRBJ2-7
TGTGCCAGCAGCTTGACTAGCGGGACCTACGAGCAGTACTTC
CASSLTSGTYEQYF
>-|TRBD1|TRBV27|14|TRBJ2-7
TGTGCCAGCGGTCTAGGGACAGCTCCCTACGAGCAGTACTTC
CASGLGTAPYEQYF
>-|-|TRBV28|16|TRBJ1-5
TGTGCCAGCAGTCCCCGGACAGCGGGGGACAATCAGCCCCAGCATTTT
CASSPRTAGDNQPQHF
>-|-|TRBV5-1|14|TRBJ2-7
TGCGCCAGCAGCCTCAGACAGGACTCCTACGAGCAGTACTTC
CASSLRQDSYEQYF
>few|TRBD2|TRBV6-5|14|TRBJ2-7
TGTGCCAGCACTCCTACTAGCGGGGCCTCTCGGCAGTACTTC
CASTPTSGASRQYF
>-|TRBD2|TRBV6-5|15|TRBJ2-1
TGTGCCAGCAGTGGTAGCGGGGGGCGAAGGAATGAGCAGTTCTTC
CASSGSGGRRNEQFF
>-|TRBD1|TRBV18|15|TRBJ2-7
TGTGCCAGCTCACCAGGACAGGGATTAGCCTACGAGCAGTACTTC
CASSPGQGLAYEQYF
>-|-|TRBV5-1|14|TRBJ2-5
TGCGCCAGCAATGAGGGCCGGGCCTGGGAGACCCAGTACTTC
CASNEGRAWETQYF
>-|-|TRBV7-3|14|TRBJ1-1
TGTGCCAGCAGCTCACAGGGAATGTCATCTGAAGCTTTCTTT
CASSSQGMSSEAFF
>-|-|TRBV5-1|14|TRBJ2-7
TGCGCCAGCCGTCCGGTCGGGGCGGAGGGCGAGCAGTACTTC
CASRPVGAEGEQYF
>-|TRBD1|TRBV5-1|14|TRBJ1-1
TGCGCCAGCAGCCAGGGACAGGGGCTCACTGAAGCTTTCTTT
CASSQGQGLTEAFF
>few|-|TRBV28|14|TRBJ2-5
TGTGCCAGCAGTGTCCCGTTCCTACTAGGCATCCAGTACTTC
CASSVPFLLGIQYF
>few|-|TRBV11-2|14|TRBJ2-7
TGTGCCAGCTCGGACTTAATCAGCTCCTACGAGCAGTACTTC
CASSDLISSYEQYF
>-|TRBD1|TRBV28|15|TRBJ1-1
TGTGCCAGCACCCTGTTTACAGGGGGAGGGACTGAAGCTTTCTTT
CASTLFTGGGTEAFF
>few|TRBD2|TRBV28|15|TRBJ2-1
TGTGCCAGCAGTCCGGGACTAGCGGGGGTAATGGGGCAGTTCTTC
CASSPGLAGVMGQFF